The 18 T cell receptor beta chains in this list originate from one sample, sequenced in a study of blood T cell repertoires in COVID-19. Profiled with immunoSEQ multiplex PCR; TCRdb holds only in-frame clones, not every one. Seen here are roughly 45,000 clones, around 86% observed once, and the top ten hold around 2.6%. Sequencing was performed on peripheral blood. These receptor sequences come from a woman older than 75 with COVID-19, enrolled during active disease.

The V gene is TRBV5-4, the J gene TRBJ2-7; D might be TRBD1 (5 bases). CDR1 and CDR2 (germline): SGHNT, YYREEE (reference sequence). The V end was cut by 4 bases, the J end by 7 bases, with 15 bases between. The CDR3 contains 13 residues. CDR3: CASSPQFQGEQYF. For the CDR3, the DNA is TGTGCCAGCAGCCCGCAGTTTCAGGGAGAGCAGTACTTC.

This clone was recorded only once. DNA for the CDR3: TGTGCCAGCAGCCTCCGGGACAGGGTTAAAGAAGCTTTCTTT. This encodes CASSLRDRVKEAFF. The rearrangement links TRBV3-1 (or the pseudogene TRBV3-2) to TRBJ1-1, with 9 bases aligning to TRBD1. CDR3 length equals 14 residues. The V segment lost 4 bases and the J segment 8 bases; nucleotides outside the gene matches: 8. CDR1 LGHDT and CDR2 YNNKEL come from the germline V gene (reference sequence).

This clone was recorded only once. This chain links TRBV5-1 with TRBJ1-1; 12 positions match TRBD1. Germline loops: CDR1 SGHRS, CDR2 YFSETQ. Trimming removed 8 bases from V and 6 bases from J; junction bases left unmatched: 11. The CDR3 extends over 15 amino acids. The CDR3 protein is CASTGTGGTFAEAFF. CDR3 DNA sequence: TGCGCCAGTACTGGGACAGGGGGCACATTCGCTGAAGCTTTCTTT.

This sequence joins TRBV19 and TRBJ1-4; 8 nucleotides match TRBD1. The V segment lost 3 bases and the J segment 8 bases; nucleotides outside the gene matches: 11. Germline CDR1 is LNHDA and CDR2 is SQIVND (reference sequence). This CDR3 has 16 residues. For the CDR3, the DNA is TGTGCCAGTAGTATGAGCCCCAGGGGGCTTAGGGAAAAACTGTTTTTT. Its protein is CASSMSPRGLREKLFF.

In its sample, this clone was seen a few times. CDR3 nucleotide sequence: TGTGCCAGCAGCGCCATGACAGGGGCAAATGAAGCTTTCTTT. This encodes CASSAMTGANEAFF. The chain is built from TRBV9 and TRBJ1-1; the match to TRBD1 covers 8 bases. Trimming cost V 3 bases and J 7 bases; bases outside gene matches: 8. CDR3 length: 14 residues. Germline loops: CDR1 SGDLS, CDR2 YYNGEE.

The rearrangement uses TRBV7-2 and TRBJ1-1; TRBD1 matches at 8 bases. Germline lookup yields CDR1 SGHTA and CDR2 FQGNSA. This CDR3 has 15 amino acids. Trimming cost V 4 bases and J 1 base; bases outside gene matches: 5. This CDR3 is CASSSRTGWNTEAFF. In DNA, the CDR3 is TGTGCCAGCAGCTCTAGGACAGGGTGGAACACTGAAGCTTTCTTT.

The V call is TRBV5-1, the J call TRBJ2-5; TRBD2 is a possible D gene (6 bases). This CDR3 has 17 amino acids. Germline V CDR1 and CDR2: SGHRS, YFSETQ. The ends were cut back, 2 bases at V and 1 base at J, with 18 bases in the middle. CDR3 sequence reads: CASSFSRRASSQETQYF. The CDR3, as DNA: TGCGCCAGCAGCTTCTCTCGGAGGGCTTCCTCCCAAGAGACCCAGTACTTC.

V usage is TRBV2 and J usage is TRBJ2-7, with TRBD1 identical over 9 bases. The CDR3 extends over 14 amino acids. The junction had 5 bases not matched to a gene; V was cut back by 6 bases and J by 2 bases. The germline CDR1 and CDR2 sequences are SNHLY and FYNNEI. In DNA form, the CDR3 reads TGTGCCAGCAGCCAACAGGGGGCCACCTACGAGCAGTACTTC. Residues: CASSQQGATYEQYF.

This chain connects TRBV4-1 to TRBJ2-3; a weak D match, TRBD1 (5 bases). The V gene lost 0 bases and the J gene lost 2 bases, with 15 bases spanning the gap. The CDR3 totals 17 residues. Germline CDR1 and CDR2: MGHRA and YSYEKL. The CDR3 coding sequence is TGCGCCAGCAGCCAAGATCGTGAACAGGTCTTCACAGATACGCAGTATTTT. Amino acid sequence: CASSQDREQVFTDTQYF.

The chain employs TRBV7-3 and TRBJ1-2, with D maybe TRBD1 (6 bases). The CDR3 length is 16 residues. V lost 2 bases, J lost 0 bases, and 13 bases lay in between. The germline CDR1 and CDR2 sequences are SGHTA and FQGTGA. CDR3 coding DNA: TGTGCCAGCAGCTTACACCACGGGACAACTAACTATGGCTACACCTTC. Its translation: CASSLHHGTTNYGYTF.

The CDR3 region has the DNA TGTGCCAGCTCACTGACGAGATCACAGATCAACACCGGGGAGCTGTTTTTT. As protein: CASSLTRSQINTGELFF. The V gene is TRBV18, the J gene TRBJ2-2; D is unresolved. The germline CDR1 and CDR2 sequences are KGHSH and LQKENI. This CDR3 is 17 amino acids long. V dropped 4 bases and J dropped 2 bases, with 17 bases sitting between them.

This clone was picked up a small number of times. The chain uses TRBV16 and TRBJ1-4, with D maybe TRBD1 (5 bases). This CDR3 spans 21 amino acids. V lost 1 base, J lost 0 bases, and 24 bases lay in between. Germline CDR1 and CDR2: KGHSY and FQNENV. The CDR3 here is CASSQFRGRASTFATNEKLFF. The CDR3 bases are TGTGCCAGCAGCCAATTTCGGGGGAGGGCATCCACCTTTGCAACTAATGAAAAACTGTTTTTT.

CDR3 coding DNA: TGTGCCAGCAGTCCACCTTCCCCGCGGGAGACCCAGTACTTC. Translated, it gives CASSPPSPRETQYF. This sequence joins TRBV6-5 and TRBJ2-5; D ambiguous. This CDR3 has 14 residues. Germline assignment: CDR1 MNHEY and CDR2 SVGAGI. V gave up 5 bases and J gave up 5 bases, with 15 bases separating them.

The chain employs TRBV6-5 and TRBJ1-4, with TRBD1 matching over 9 bases. V dropped 0 bases and J dropped 5; count of bases not matched to a gene: 1. The CDR3 has 15 residues. Germline V gives CDR1 MNHEY, CDR2 SVGAGI. CDR3 loop: CASSYSTGGNEKLFF. The CDR3 DNA sequence: TGTGCCAGCAGTTACTCGACAGGGGGGAATGAAAAACTGTTTTTT.

The chain employs TRBV7-9 and TRBJ2-3; 7 bases map to TRBD2. Germline lookup yields CDR1 SEHNR and CDR2 FQNEAQ (reference sequence). Trimming removed 6 bases from V and 0 bases from J; junction bases left unmatched: 3. This CDR3 has 14 residues. The CDR3: CASRRGTSTDTQYF. In DNA, the CDR3 is TGTGCCAGCAGGCGGGGGACTAGCACAGATACGCAGTATTTT.

A few counts support this clone. This sequence joins TRBV6-2 or TRBV6-3 and TRBJ1-1, with D unclear. The germline V gene has CDR1 MNHEY and CDR2 SVGEGT. CDR3 length: 13 residues. V was clipped by 2 bases and J by 1 base, with 5 bases between them. CDR3 coding DNA: TGTGCCAGCAGTTACCGGGGGAACACTGAAGCTTTCTTT. This sequence encodes CASSYRGNTEAFF.

There are a few counts of this clone. V and J are TRBV19 and TRBJ1-1, with TRBD1 matching over 7 bases. The CDR3 is 13 residues long. Germline CDR1 LNHDA, CDR2 SQIVND (reference sequence). Trimming took 5 bases from V and 1 from J; bases not matched to a gene: 1. The CDR3 sequence: CASSRQGNTEAFF. In nucleotides, the CDR3 is TGTGCCAGTAGTCGACAGGGGAACACTGAAGCTTTCTTT.

CDR3 DNA: TGTGCCAGCAGCTTAGGGAGGGGCACTGAAGCTTTCTTT. Its protein product is CASSLGRGTEAFF. This rearrangement joins TRBV11-2 to TRBJ1-1, with D perhaps matching TRBD1 (5 bases). The V gene's germline CDR1 is SGHAT and CDR2 FQNNGV. There are 13 residues in the CDR3. V gave up 1 base and J gave up 4 bases, with 7 bases separating them.